The rows below give T cell receptor beta chains drawn from one sample of a study of CD8 T cells in ankylosing spondylitis. One entry per CDR3 protein, called by TCRdb with MiXCR from the 5' RACE reads. The table shows about 64,000 distinct CDR3 sequences, with more than 5.5% occurring only once. Sequencing was carried out using synovial fluid, either unsorted or a sorted T cell fraction (not recorded which). Receptors were obtained from a male donor with ankylosing spondylitis. Each CDR3 is given with its conserved first and last residue. A D gene is named only where the DNA matches it firmly.

v_gene	d_gene	j_gene	CDR3aa
TRBV29-1	.	TRBJ1-1	CSGQGNRENTEAFF
TRBV12-3/TRBV12-4	.	TRBJ2-5	CASSLGFGSQYF
TRBV20-1	.	TRBJ1-2	CSATGGNNYGYTF
TRBV14	.	TRBJ2-4	CASSLGGAVQYF
TRBV7-8	.	TRBJ2-3	CASSPILGTDTQYF
TRBV3-1	TRBD2	TRBJ2-2	CASSPFGTSGNTGELFF
TRBV4-1	.	TRBJ1-4	CASSQGLQGKLFF
TRBV6-2/TRBV6-3	.	TRBJ2-7	CASSSPLGAATSYEQYF
TRBV5-6	.	TRBJ1-1	CASSWAVGTSYTEAFF
TRBV7-9	.	TRBJ2-3	CASSRDIDTQYF
TRBV7-8	TRBD2	TRBJ2-4	CASSPGVAGGPSKNIQYF
TRBV2	TRBD2	TRBJ2-7	CASSAGLAGYEQYF
TRBV18	.	TRBJ2-1	CASSPPNGLALNEQFF
TRBV9	TRBD2	TRBJ2-4	CASSVAPLEIAGGNIQYF
TRBV12-3/TRBV12-4	.	TRBJ2-3	CASSLYYPERGTDTQYF
TRBV2	TRBD1	TRBJ1-2	CASIKDRGVNYGYTF
TRBV6-1	.	TRBJ1-1	CAVSPRRMNTEAFF
TRBV21-1	.	TRBJ2-7	CASTGQGRYEQYF
TRBV4-1	TRBD1	TRBJ1-4	CASSHPGGQTNEKLFF
TRBV11-3	.	TRBJ1-1	CASSLGPRNTEAFF
TRBV4-2	.	TRBJ1-4	CASSHVGTFGEKLFF
TRBV5-1	.	TRBJ1-1	CASKYGAGNTEAFF
TRBV28	.	TRBJ1-2	CASSLQRYGYTF
TRBV28	.	TRBJ2-3	CASSFFGIADTQYF
TRBV5-1	.	TRBJ2-3	CASSVDPSSTDTQYF
TRBV20-1	TRBD2	TRBJ2-1	CSAGGLAGYNEQFF
TRBV5-1	.	TRBJ2-3	CASSLATDTQYF
TRBV7-2	TRBD2	TRBJ2-3	CASSFSSGRDTQYF
TRBV28	.	TRBJ1-5	CASSLSPMGGNNQPQHF
TRBV20-1	TRBD1	TRBJ1-1	CSADRTGLPNTEAFF
TRBV5-1	.	TRBJ2-3	CASSLGGSVKVMNTQYF
TRBV27	TRBD1	TRBJ2-3	CASSLDRGTDTQYF